Here is one T cell receptor beta chain with its context. Its specificity is unknown. V was pared by 6 bases and J by 0 bases, with 15 bases between. Germline V gene lookup returns CDR1 MNHEY and CDR2 SVGEGT. CDR3 size: 15 residues. The sample is drawn from a study of T cell responses to AZD1222 COVID-19 vaccine. Repertoires were generated with immunoSEQ multiplex PCR, while TCRdb's copy carries only in-frame clones and drops some. The sample records just over 150,000 clones, 75% to 90% being singletons. Study outcomes and limitations: At baseline, just six or seven AZD1222 recipients tested seropositive. Elevations in Spike-specific TCR breadth and depth followed administration of two AZD1222 doses.

The gene calls are TRBV6-2 or TRBV6-3 and TRBJ2-7, with D possibly called TRBD1 or TRBD2 (5 bases each). The material was peripheral blood, obtained 28 days after the second AZD1222 dose. The sequence was collected from an adult who received the AZD1222 COVID-19 vaccine. The CDR3 loop reads CASSRAGASSYEQYF. The DNA of the CDR3 is TGTGCCAGCAGCCGAGCCGGGGCCAGCTCCTACGAGCAGTACTTC.